One and the same sample provided the 31 T cell receptor beta chains below, sequenced in a study of molecular identifiers for immune sequencing clone quantification. TCRdb ran MiXCR on the PCR reads and lists one entry per CDR3 protein. The table shows approximately 90,000 distinct CDR3 sequences, with 21% occurring only once. Sequencing input: naive CD8+ T cells from blood, with Jurkat cell RNA spiked in. Subset defined: FACS-sorted CD8+CD4-CCR7+CD45RA+ naive T cells. The receptor set was obtained from a human donor in good health. Some libraries in this study had Jurkat cell RNA spiked in.

The chain joins TRBV9 to TRBJ2-2; 9 bases agree with TRBD1. The V gene end was trimmed by 4 bases and the J gene end by 4 bases; junction bases not matched to a gene: 8. The CDR3 sequence is 16 residues long. Looked up from germline, CDR1 is SGDLS and CDR2 is YYNGEE. CDR3 loop: CASSPRTGDPTGELFF. DNA for the CDR3: TGTGCCAGCAGCCCACGGACAGGGGACCCCACCGGGGAGCTGTTTTTT.

This clonotype was detected many times. The J gene is TRBJ1-2, the V gene TRBV7-9, with D perhaps TRBD1 (5 bases). The CDR3 consists of 14 residues. Germline assignment: CDR1 SEHNR and CDR2 FQNEAQ (reference sequence). V was cut by 5 bases and J by 3 bases, with 13 bases left in between. In DNA, the CDR3 is TGTGCCAGCAGCCGAATGACAGATTACTATGGCTACACCTTC. Its translation is CASSRMTDYYGYTF.

At least ten counts were recorded for this clonotype. V usage is TRBV6-1 and J usage is TRBJ1-2; a weak D match, TRBD1 (5 bases). This CDR3 spans 12 amino acids. Germline V CDR1 and CDR2: MNHNS, SASEGT. V lost 1 base and J lost 11, with 11 bases in between. The CDR3 is CASSEGAGPYTF. The DNA for the CDR3 is TGTGCCAGCAGTGAAGGGGCAGGGCCTTACACCTTC.

Concerning this clonotype itself: A read error is possible here, since a much larger clone lies one base away. The chain is built from TRBV27 and TRBJ1-1; the match to TRBD1 covers 7 bases. This CDR3 has 14 amino acids. Per germline, CDR1 MNHEY and CDR2 SMNVEV (reference sequence). V dropped 5 bases and J dropped 5; count of bases not matched to a gene: 8. For the CDR3, the DNA is TGTGCCAGCAGTCCAAGTCAGGGGGATACTGAAGCTTTCTTT. Encoded protein: CASSPSQGDTEAFF.

A note on this clonotype: A much larger clone differs from this one at a single base, so this may be a read error. The gene calls are TRBV5-1 and TRBJ2-7; D is undetermined. CDR3 length: 14 amino acids. Germline values: CDR1 SGHRS, CDR2 YFSETQ. The DNA of the CDR3 is TGCGCCAGCAGCTTGGACCCTGGTTTGTACGAGCAGTGCTTC. Its translation is CASSLDPGLYEQCF.

The chain has TRBV3-1 and TRBJ2-2; TRBD1 agrees at 7 bases. The germline CDR1 and CDR2 sequences are LGHDT and YNNKEL (reference sequence). This CDR3 is built from 17 residues. The J segment lost 1 base and the V segment lost 4 bases, leaving 9 bases of the junction unmatched. In DNA, the CDR3 is TGTGCCAGCAGCCCCGAGGACAGGACACTGAACACCGGGGAGCTGTTTTTT. Translating it yields CASSPEDRTLNTGELFF.

Comment on this clonotype: A much larger clone is a single base away; this may be a read error. The chain recombines TRBV7-9 with TRBJ2-7; 7 bases map to TRBD2. The V segment lost 5 bases and the J segment 4 bases; nucleotides outside the gene matches: 14. Germline assignment: CDR1 SEHNR and CDR2 FQNEAQ (reference sequence). The length of the CDR3 is 16 residues. In nucleotides, the CDR3 is TGTGCCAGCAGCCCACTTCACGCGGGAGATAAGTACGAGCAGTACTTC. Protein sequence: CASSPLHAGDKYEQYF.

Notes on this clonotype: A much larger clone differs from this one at a single base, so this may be a read error. The chain is built from TRBV6-6 and TRBJ2-3; D is undetermined. Germline V gives CDR1 MNHNY, CDR2 SVGAGI (reference sequence). Trimming removed 2 bases from V and 2 bases from J, with 8 bases in between. This CDR3 is built from 14 residues. For the CDR3, the DNA is TGTGCCAGCAGTTACGCTTCCCCCACAGATACGCAGTATTTT. This codes for CASSYASPTDTQYF.

The chain is built from TRBV6-2 or TRBV6-3 and TRBJ2-3; maybe TRBD2 (6 bases). Trimming stripped 2 bases from V and 6 bases from J, with 9 bases between. This CDR3 has 13 residues. From germline, CDR1 is MNHEY and CDR2 SVGEGT. The CDR3 is CASSYREHDTQYF. The CDR3 bases are TGTGCCAGCAGTTACCGGGAGCATGATACGCAGTATTTT.

This clonotype appeared many times. The J gene is TRBJ2-3, the V gene TRBV9; D ambiguous. The CDR3 is 15 amino acids. Germline loops: CDR1 SGDLS, CDR2 YYNGEE. V dropped 0 bases and J dropped 4 bases, with 12 bases sitting between them. This chain's CDR3 is CASSVGGRPADTQYF. The DNA of the CDR3 is TGTGCCAGCAGCGTAGGAGGCAGGCCGGCAGATACGCAGTATTTT.

This clonotype was seen at least ten times. The V call is TRBV7-9, the J call TRBJ2-3; 10 bases match TRBD2. The CDR3 contains 16 residues. Germline CDR1 is SEHNR and CDR2 is FQNEAQ (reference sequence). Trimming took 4 bases from V and 3 from J; bases not matched to a gene: 7. The CDR3: CASSSLTSGATDTQYF. Here the CDR3 DNA reads TGTGCCAGCAGCTCCCTTACTAGCGGGGCAACAGATACGCAGTATTTT.

The DNA of the CDR3 is TGTGCCAGCTCCCCCGGGAACTCCTACGAGCAGTACTTC. The encoded protein is CASSPGNSYEQYF. The rearrangement uses TRBV18 and TRBJ2-7; a possible D gene is TRBD2 (5 bases). With 6 bases removed from V and 0 bases from J, the gap between germline ends came to 9 bases. CDR3 length: 13 residues. Germline loops: CDR1 KGHSH, CDR2 LQKENI.

The sample holds many counts of this clonotype. The chain combines TRBV12-3 or TRBV12-4 with TRBJ2-2, with a possible D match to TRBD1 (6 bases). Trimming cost V 7 bases and J 3 bases, with 15 bases left between them. This CDR3 has 15 amino acids. The CDR3 loop reads CASTLGSGDTGELFF. CDR3 DNA sequence: TGTGCCAGCACCCTCGGCTCAGGGGACACCGGGGAGCTGTTTTTT.

About this clonotype: Being one base from a much bigger clone, this may be a read error. The CDR3 region is CASSPTVQSSYEQYF. In DNA, the CDR3 is TGTGCCAGCAGCCCTACGGTCCAGAGCTCCTACGAGCAGTACTTC. This chain connects TRBV7-2 to TRBJ2-7; unclear D gene. The germline gives CDR1 SGHTA, CDR2 FQGNSA. The CDR3 totals 15 residues. Trimming pared 5 bases from V and 0 bases from J, leaving 14 bases between.

Many counts were recorded for this clonotype. The V call is TRBV6-2 or TRBV6-3, the J call TRBJ2-3; tentative D call: TRBD2 (5 bases). V lost 8 bases to trimming and J lost 2 bases, with 11 bases between them. Germline CDR1 is MNHEY and CDR2 is SVGEGT. This CDR3 region has 13 residues. DNA for the CDR3: TGTGCCAGCGAGGGCGGATCCACAGATACGCAGTATTTT. Translated: CASEGGSTDTQYF.

At least ten counts were recorded for this clonotype. V usage is TRBV11-1 and J usage is TRBJ2-2, with D possibly matching TRBD2 (6 bases). Trimming shortened V by 3 bases and J by 5 bases, and 13 bases separated the two germline ends. The germline V gene encodes CDR1 SGHAT and CDR2 FQDESV (reference sequence). This CDR3 has 15 amino acids. The CDR3 DNA reads TGTGCCAGCAGCTTCATAGTGGAGGGGACCGGGGAGCTGTTTTTT. Its protein is CASSFIVEGTGELFF. Variable domain in full (rest from reference TRBV11-1 and TRBJ2-2): EAEVAQSPRYKITEKSQAVAFWCDPISGHATLYWYRQILGQGPELLVQFQDESVVDDSQLPKDRFSAERLKGVDSTLKIQPAELGDSAMYLCASSFIVEGTGELFFGEGSRLTVL.

This clonotype was observed at least ten times. V usage is TRBV20-1 and J usage is TRBJ2-2; no definite D call. V lost 0 bases to trimming and J lost 4 bases, with 6 bases between them. The CDR3 is 13 amino acids. Per the germline V gene, CDR1 is DFQATT and CDR2 is SNEGSKA (reference sequence). CDR3 sequence (DNA): TGCAGTGCTAGAGACAGGTCCACCGGGGAGCTGTTTTTT. Its translation is CSARDRSTGELFF.

This clonotype was observed at least ten times. This chain joins TRBV4-3 and TRBJ2-1; D tentatively fits TRBD1 or TRBD2 (5 bases each). Germline assignment: CDR1 LGHNA and CDR2 YSLEER. The CDR3 has 14 amino acids. Trimming removed 4 bases at V and 6 bases at J, with 13 bases between. The CDR3 nucleotides read TGCGCCAGCAGCCGGGGGTTTCCGGGCAATGAGCAGTTCTTC. Amino acids: CASSRGFPGNEQFF.

On this clonotype: The junction departs from the called germline gene at one end, perhaps through a read error. The CDR3 DNA follows: TGTGCCAGCAGAAAGGGTAGCGGGAGGTCGCTTTTC. It yields the protein CASRKGSGRSLF. The chain uses TRBV3-1 and TRBJ2-1, with 10 bases aligning to TRBD2. The CDR3 is 12 residues long. The V gene's germline CDR1 is LGHDT and CDR2 YNNKEL (reference sequence).

This clonotype was observed a few times. This chain uses TRBV5-6 with TRBJ2-7; D is unclear. The CDR3 runs to 12 residues. Germline loops: CDR1 SGHDT, CDR2 YYEEEE. V was pared by 6 bases and J by 0 bases, with 7 bases between. CDR3 sequence: CASTSSSYEQYF. CDR3 DNA sequence: TGTGCCAGCACCTCATCCTCCTACGAGCAGTACTTC. Drawing the rest from reference TRBV5-6 and TRBJ2-7, the complete variable domain is DAGVTQSPTHLIKTRGQQVTLRCSPKSGHDTVSWYQQALGQGPQFIFQYYEEEERQRGNFPDRFSGHQFPNYSSELNVNALLLGDSALYLCASTSSSYEQYFGPGTRLTVT.

This clonotype was recorded at least ten times. The chain carries TRBV19 and TRBJ1-5; 7 positions agree with TRBD1. The CDR3 sequence is 17 residues long. Germline CDR1 reads LNHDA; CDR2 reads SQIVND (reference sequence). After removal of 3 bases from V and 0 bases from J, the junction contained 8 bases not matched to a gene. CDR3 sequence: CASSISSGQHSNQPQHF. The CDR3 DNA follows: TGTGCCAGTAGTATTTCCTCGGGACAGCATAGCAATCAGCCCCAGCATTTT.

This clonotype has at least ten counts. CDR3 nucleotide sequence: TGTGCCAGCTCAGGGACATCCTACACTGAAGCTTTCTTT. It encodes CASSGTSYTEAFF. This chain joins TRBV12-3 or TRBV12-4 and TRBJ1-1, with D perhaps TRBD1 (6 bases). Trimming cost V 8 bases and J 3 bases, with 13 bases left between them. The CDR3 runs 13 residues.

This clonotype was observed a handful of times. This chain uses TRBV7-9 with TRBJ1-3; tentatively, D is TRBD1 (6 bases). The CDR3 is 18 amino acids. Trimming left V 4 bases short and J 0 bases short, with 19 bases between. Germline V gene sequence: CDR1 SEHNR, CDR2 FQNEAQ (reference sequence). In DNA, the CDR3 is TGTGCCAGCAGCTCACCGGGGCGGGACACAGACTCTGGAAACACCATATATTTT. Its translation: CASSSPGRDTDSGNTIYF.

This clonotype has only a few counts. V gene TRBV27 combines with J gene TRBJ1-2; D gene unclear. Germline-derived CDR1 and CDR2 are MNHEY and SMNVEV (reference sequence). V was cut by 2 bases and J by 3 bases, with 10 bases left in between. The CDR3 covers 14 residues. Written as DNA, the CDR3 is TGTGCCAGCAGTTTAGGAATATCCCACTATGGCTACACCTTC. Residues: CASSLGISHYGYTF.

This clonotype was seen only a few times. V usage is TRBV13 and J usage is TRBJ2-1, with 12 bases lining up with TRBD2. The germline V gene encodes CDR1 PRHDT and CDR2 FYEKMQ (reference sequence). V lost 2 bases to trimming and J lost 6 bases; unmatched junction nucleotides: 2. CDR3 size: 15 residues. The CDR3 protein is CASSLLGLAGNEQFF. DNA of the CDR3: TGTGCCAGCAGCTTATTGGGACTAGCGGGCAATGAGCAGTTCTTC.

The table lists this clonotype with a few counts. The CDR3 bases are TGCGCCAGCAGCCAAGATTTAACGGGACTAGACCGCGGCGAGCAGTACTTC. Its translation is CASSQDLTGLDRGEQYF. The chain employs TRBV4-3 and TRBJ2-7; the match to TRBD2 covers 8 bases. The germline V gene has CDR1 LGHNA and CDR2 YSLEER. V lost 0 bases, J lost 6 bases, and 13 bases stayed unmatched. This CDR3 is built from 17 residues.

This clonotype was counted at least ten times. This chain joins TRBV7-9 and TRBJ1-2; the match to TRBD1 covers 9 bases. J gave up 8 bases and V 1 base, and 11 bases lay outside the gene matches. Germline lookup yields CDR1 SEHNR and CDR2 FQNEAQ (reference sequence). The CDR3 consists of 16 residues. CDR3: CASSLEVPGTGQGYTF. In DNA, the CDR3 is TGTGCCAGCAGCTTAGAAGTCCCCGGGACAGGGCAGGGCTACACCTTC.

There are many counts of this clonotype. This chain connects TRBV5-6 to TRBJ1-2; D is possibly TRBD1 (6 bases). The V gene's germline CDR1 is SGHDT and CDR2 YYEEEE. This CDR3 is 16 amino acids long. Trimming removed 2 bases from V and 8 bases from J, with 22 bases in between. In DNA form, the CDR3 reads TGTGCCAGCAGCTTCACCCAGACAGGTGGCGTATACGGCTACACCTTC. As protein: CASSFTQTGGVYGYTF.

This clonotype was counted many times. This chain joins TRBV6-4 and TRBJ2-2, with 10 bases identical to TRBD1. CDR1 is MRHNA, CDR2 SNTAGT, per germline. Trimming cost V 5 bases and J 1 base; bases outside gene matches: 7. The CDR3 covers 17 residues. For the CDR3, the DNA is TGTGCCAGCAGTAGGACAGGGGGGATCAAGAACACCGGGGAGCTGTTTTTT. Translation gives CASSRTGGIKNTGELFF.

In its sample, this clonotype was seen many times. V usage is TRBV6-2 or TRBV6-3 and J usage is TRBJ2-7; D is uncertain. V shed 6 bases and J shed 0 bases, with 9 bases lying between them. This CDR3 is 13 amino acids long. The V gene's germline CDR1 is MNHEY and CDR2 SVGEGT. CDR3 sequence reads: CASSLGNSYEQYF. In DNA form, the CDR3 reads TGTGCCAGCAGCCTGGGGAACTCCTACGAGCAGTACTTC.

There are many counts of this clonotype. The chain is built from TRBV12-5 and TRBJ2-5, with 7 bases that match TRBD1. The CDR3 runs to 17 residues. Germline V CDR1 and CDR2: LGHNT, FRNRAP. After removal of 3 bases from V and 2 bases from J, the junction contained 12 bases not matched to a gene. The CDR3 DNA sequence: TGTGCTAGTGGTTTTACCACCGGGACAGCGCTACAAGAGACCCAGTACTTC. This gives the protein CASGFTTGTALQETQYF. Drawing the rest from reference TRBV12-5 and TRBJ2-5, the complete variable domain is DARVTQTPRHKVTEMGQEVTMRCQPILGHNTVFWYRQTMMQGLELLAYFRNRAPLDDSGMPKDRFSAEMPDATLATLKIQPSEPRDSAVYFCASGFTTGTALQETQYFGPGTRLLVL.